Presented here are 3 T cell receptor beta chains from one specimen sequenced in a study of blood T cell repertoires in COVID-19. Method: immunoSEQ multiplex PCR; TCRdb's copy keeps in-frame clones and lacks some. The sample includes roughly 180,000 clones, 80% seen only once; the top ten take approximately 15%. Sample: PBMCs or T cells enriched from blood (not recorded which). These receptor sequences come from a man in his 60s who had been exposed to COVID-19.

The chain links TRBV24-1 to TRBJ2-5; 9 bases align to TRBD2. Per the germline V gene, CDR1 is KGHDR and CDR2 is SFDVKD. The V and J ends lost 1 base and 2 bases, in that order; junction bases with no gene match: 1. The CDR3 consists of 15 residues. For the CDR3, the DNA is TGTGCCACCAGTGATTTAGCGGGGGGTCAAGAGACCCAGTACTTC. Translated: CATSDLAGGQETQYF.

The table lists this clone with a count of one. Here the CDR3 reads CGGISYNEQFF. CDR3 nucleotide sequence: TGCGGCGGGATCTCCTACAATGAGCAGTTCTTC. This chain connects TRBV20-1 to TRBJ2-1, with D possibly being TRBD2 (6 bases). This CDR3 comprises 11 residues. Germline values: CDR1 DFQATT, CDR2 SNEGSKA (reference sequence).

The chain employs TRBV6-5 and TRBJ1-1; 10 bases align to TRBD1. In germline, CDR1 is MNHEY, CDR2 SVGAGI. V was pared by 7 bases and J by 10 bases, with 15 bases of the junction left unmatched. There are 15 residues in the CDR3. CDR3 sequence (DNA): TGTGCCAGCACTGCTAATTTGGGACAGGGGAATCGAGCTTTCTTT. As protein: CASTANLGQGNRAFF.